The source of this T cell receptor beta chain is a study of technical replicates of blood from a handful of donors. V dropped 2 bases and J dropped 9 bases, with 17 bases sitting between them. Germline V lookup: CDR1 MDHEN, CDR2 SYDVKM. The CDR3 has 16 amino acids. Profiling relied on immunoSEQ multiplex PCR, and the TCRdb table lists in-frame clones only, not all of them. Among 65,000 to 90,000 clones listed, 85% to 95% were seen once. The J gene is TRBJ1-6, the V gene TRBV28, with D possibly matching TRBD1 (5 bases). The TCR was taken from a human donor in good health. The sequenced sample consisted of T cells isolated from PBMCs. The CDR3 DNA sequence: TGTGCCAGCAGTTTACGTCGACCAGGGCCTACTTCACCCCTCCACTTT. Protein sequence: CASSLRRPGPTSPLHF.